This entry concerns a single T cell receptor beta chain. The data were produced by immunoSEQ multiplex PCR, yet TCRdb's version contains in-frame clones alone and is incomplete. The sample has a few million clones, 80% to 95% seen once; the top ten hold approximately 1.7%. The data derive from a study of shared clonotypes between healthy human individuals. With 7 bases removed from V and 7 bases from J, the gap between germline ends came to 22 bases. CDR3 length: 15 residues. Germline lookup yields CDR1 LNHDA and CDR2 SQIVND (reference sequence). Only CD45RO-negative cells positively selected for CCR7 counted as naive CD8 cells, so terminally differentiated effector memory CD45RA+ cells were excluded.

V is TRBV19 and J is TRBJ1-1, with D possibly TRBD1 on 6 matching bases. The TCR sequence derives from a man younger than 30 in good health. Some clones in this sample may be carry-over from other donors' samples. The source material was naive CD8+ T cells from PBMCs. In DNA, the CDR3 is TGTGCCAGTACCCCCATCGGAGGGGGTAGGATTGAAGCTTTCTTT. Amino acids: CASTPIGGGRIEAFF.